These 17 T cell receptor beta chains share one sample of origin, sequenced in a study of blood T cell repertoires in COVID-19. Clones were sequenced by immunoSEQ multiplex PCR, and TCRdb holds only the in-frame ones, with some missing. Of 150,000 to 200,000 clones listed, 92% were seen once; the top ten hold 4.8%. Sample: peripheral blood. These receptors were collected from a man aged 25 to 40 with COVID-19, enrolled during active disease.

This clone was recorded once. The rearrangement links TRBV5-4 to TRBJ2-1; the D gene is possibly TRBD2 (7 bases). Germline assignment: CDR1 SGHNT and CDR2 YYREEE (reference sequence). V gave up 4 bases and J gave up 7 bases, with 15 bases separating them. The CDR3 length is 14 residues. CDR3 sequence reads: CASSGGAVVNEQFF. The CDR3 nucleotides read TGTGCCAGCAGCGGGGGGGCCGTAGTAAATGAGCAGTTCTTC.

This chain connects TRBV11-2 to TRBJ1-3; D is ambiguous. Germline V CDR1 and CDR2: SGHAT, FQNNGV. Trimming pared 0 bases from V and 2 bases from J, leaving 11 bases between. The CDR3 loop spans 16 amino acids. The CDR3 bases are TGTGCCAGCAGCTTAGACCATGGGAGGGCTGGAAACACCATATATTTT. This sequence encodes CASSLDHGRAGNTIYF. The full variable domain, its missing parts supplied by reference TRBV11-2 and TRBJ1-3, is EAGVAQSPRYKIIEKRQSVAFWCNPISGHATLYWYQQILGQGPKLLIQFQNNGVVDDSQLPKDRFSAERLKGVDSTLKIQPAKLEDSAVYLCASSLDHGRAGNTIYFGEGSWLTVV.

About this clone: Within the sample, other DNA sequences also encode this same CDR3. The rearrangement uses TRBV7-3 and TRBJ2-3; 13 bases line up with TRBD2. The J segment lost 1 base and the V segment lost 5 bases, leaving 3 bases of the junction unmatched. CDR1 is SGHTA and CDR2 is FQGTGA in the germline V gene. The CDR3 runs to 16 residues. CDR3 protein: CASSPGLAGGTDTQYF. The CDR3 coding sequence is TGTGCCAGCAGCCCCGGACTAGCGGGGGGCACAGATACGCAGTATTTT.

The table lists this clone with a few counts. V and J are TRBV6-2 or TRBV6-3 and TRBJ2-4; TRBD1 is a possible D gene (6 bases). The CDR3 runs to 16 residues. Germline V gene sequence: CDR1 MNHEY, CDR2 SVGEGT. Between the trimmed V and J ends, which lost 2 bases and 5 bases, there was a span of 16 bases. In DNA, the CDR3 is TGTGCCAGCAGTTACCCACCCGGGACACGACAAAACATTCAGTACTTC. It specifies CASSYPPGTRQNIQYF.

The chain links TRBV7-2 to TRBJ2-7; 9 positions agree with TRBD2. J gave up 7 bases and V 5 bases, and 9 bases lay outside the gene matches. Germline V gives CDR1 SGHTA, CDR2 FQGNSA. The CDR3 contains 14 residues. The CDR3 sequence: CASSLGTSPGEQYF. The CDR3 bases are TGTGCCAGCAGCCTCGGGACTAGCCCGGGGGAGCAGTACTTC.

The rearrangement uses TRBV4-2 and TRBJ1-2; TRBD1 agrees at 7 bases. V lost 0 bases and J lost 7; bases outside the gene matches: 5. Germline CDR1 is LGHNA and CDR2 is YNFKEQ. This CDR3 is built from 14 residues. Here the CDR3 reads CASSQDQGVGGYTF. The CDR3, as DNA: TGTGCCAGCAGCCAAGACCAGGGGGTGGGTGGCTACACCTTC.

The CDR3 DNA follows: TGTGCCACCAGTGACCCCAAGCGGGGTGAGGGATCCTACAATGAGCAGTTCTTC. Protein sequence: CATSDPKRGEGSYNEQFF. The chain combines TRBV24-1 with TRBJ2-1; 7 bases line up with TRBD2. Germline V gives CDR1 KGHDR, CDR2 SFDVKD. This CDR3 spans 18 amino acids. V lost 4 bases, J lost 1 base, and 12 bases stayed unmatched.

The chain carries TRBV19 and TRBJ1-5; the match to TRBD1 covers 7 bases. Germline values: CDR1 LNHDA, CDR2 SQIVND (reference sequence). The CDR3 loop spans 16 amino acids. With V trimmed by 5 bases and J by 0 bases, 7 bases remained unmatched. In DNA form, the CDR3 reads TGTGCCAGTAGTGTGAGACAGGGTTATAGCAATCAGCCCCAGCATTTT. Translation gives CASSVRQGYSNQPQHF.

This sequence joins TRBV6-5 and TRBJ2-5; 8 bases are a match to TRBD1. V lost 5 bases, J lost 1 base, and 6 bases stayed unmatched. This CDR3 spans 15 amino acids. Looked up from germline, CDR1 is MNHEY and CDR2 is SVGAGI. CDR3 protein: CASSQRRGPQETQYF. The CDR3 coding sequence is TGTGCCAGCAGTCAACGCAGGGGGCCCCAAGAGACCCAGTACTTC.

CDR3 bases: TGTGCCAGCAGTTTATCCCCGCGTGCCTCAATTAGACAAGAGACCCAGTACTTC. Protein sequence: CASSLSPRASIRQETQYF. J is TRBJ2-5 and V is TRBV27; D not certain. The germline V gene encodes CDR1 MNHEY and CDR2 SMNVEV (reference sequence). The V gene lost 0 bases and the J gene lost 2 bases, with 19 bases spanning the gap. The CDR3 totals 18 residues.

The rearrangement uses TRBV19 and TRBJ1-5; unclear D gene. Germline CDR1 LNHDA, CDR2 SQIVND (reference sequence). V shed 5 bases and J shed 0 bases, with 11 bases lying between them. CDR3 length equals 15 residues. The CDR3 nucleotides are TGTGCCAGTAGTCTCCGACGGGATAGCAATCAGCCCCAGCATTTT. It yields the protein CASSLRRDSNQPQHF.

V is TRBV4-3 and J is TRBJ1-1; TRBD1 aligns across 7 bases. Germline values: CDR1 LGHNA, CDR2 YSLEER. J was trimmed by 4 bases and V by 0 bases; bases with no gene match: 11. CDR3 size: 17 residues. CDR3 sequence (DNA): TGCGCCAGCAGCCAAGATCGGAAGGGGGCGGTCGGCACTGAAGCTTTCTTT. This gives the protein CASSQDRKGAVGTEAFF.

The chain uses TRBV28 and TRBJ2-7, with 10 bases fitting TRBD2. The CDR3 has 15 residues. The germline V gene has CDR1 MDHEN and CDR2 SYDVKM. V was clipped by 3 bases and J by 0 bases; unmatched bases: 2. The CDR3 sequence is CASSFPSGGSYEQYF. DNA of the CDR3: TGTGCCAGCAGTTTCCCTAGCGGGGGCTCCTACGAGCAGTACTTC.

This clone occurred once. CDR3 loop: CASSGQGAPQETQYF. CDR3 DNA sequence: TGTGCCAGCAGCGGACAGGGGGCCCCTCAAGAGACCCAGTACTTC. The gene calls are TRBV6-5 and TRBJ2-5; 11 bases align to TRBD1. Germline V gene sequence: CDR1 MNHEY, CDR2 SVGAGI. This CDR3 contains 15 residues. V gave up 6 bases and J gave up 2 bases; unmatched junction bases: 5.

The CDR3 reads CASSLQDRGYGYTF. CDR3 sequence (DNA): TGTGCCAGCAGTTTACAGGACAGGGGCTATGGCTACACCTTC. The gene calls are TRBV27 and TRBJ1-2; 9 bases align to TRBD1. CDR1 and CDR2 from the germline V gene are MNHEY and SMNVEV (reference sequence). This CDR3 has 14 amino acids. J lost 4 bases, V lost 2 bases, and 2 bases had no gene match.

The rearrangement links TRBV27 to TRBJ1-1; the D gene is possibly TRBD1 (5 bases). V gave up 5 bases and J gave up 5 bases, with 15 bases separating them. The germline V gene has CDR1 MNHEY and CDR2 SMNVEV (reference sequence). The CDR3 length is 14 residues. The CDR3 reads CASSPFRVRTEAFF. The CDR3 nucleotides read TGTGCCAGCAGTCCCTTCAGGGTGAGGACTGAAGCTTTCTTT.

The CDR3 loop reads CASSLGGGGTQETQYF. DNA of the CDR3: TGCGCCAGCAGCTTGGGTGGCGGGGGTACACAAGAGACCCAGTACTTC. This chain connects TRBV5-1 to TRBJ2-5, with 7 bases matching TRBD2. V gave up 0 bases and J gave up 2 bases; unmatched junction bases: 7. The CDR3 is made up of 16 amino acids. Germline V gene sequence: CDR1 SGHRS, CDR2 YFSETQ.